This T cell receptor (beta chain) appears in the sequencing data of a study of blood T cell dynamics during melanoma immunotherapy. In the study overall: First-line therapy was either pembrolizumab or nivolumab with ipilimumab for metastatic melanoma.

Every bulk PBMC sample received the same 350 ng of DNA. Profiling relied on immunoSEQ multiplex PCR, and the TCRdb table lists in-frame clones only, not all of them. Seen here are 1,500 to 2,000 clones, over 80% observed once, and the top ten hold around half. Study-wide points: At W3, later disease-control patients showed bifurcated PBMC repertoire changes, unlike progressors.

Germline V gene data show CDR1 as SEHNR and CDR2 as FQNEAQ (reference sequence). The V segment lost 4 bases and the J segment 8 bases; nucleotides outside the gene matches: 5. The CDR3 length is 14 residues. For this clone: No antigen is known for it.

The time point is: pre-treatment baseline. Disease control meant complete response, partial response or stable disease at 12 weeks. This chain connects TRBV7-9 to TRBJ1-4, with TRBD1 identical over 9 bases. This TCR was sampled from a human donor with melanoma. The starting material was blood, obtained from a patient treated with checkpoint blockade. CDR3 sequence reads: CASSSDRGEEKLFF. The CDR3 nucleotides are TGTGCCAGCAGCTCCGACAGGGGGGAAGAAAAACTGTTTTTT.